This T cell receptor beta chain appears in the sequencing data of a study of human T cells and chemical hapten exposure. Study-wide background: Patients' scalps got diphenylcyclopropenone weekly throughout the approximately 23-week study. Findings of the study overall: It should be noted that donors had alopecia, so their immune response may differ from healthy people's.

The CDR3 extends over 16 amino acids. Trimming took 7 bases from V and 7 from J; bases not matched to a gene: 14. From the RACE reads, TCRdb called clonotypes with MiXCR, one entry per CDR3 protein. This sample carries roughly 52,000 distinct CDR3 sequences, more than 9% of them seen once, and the ten largest clones take about 1.7%. This clonotype showed up many times. Its target is not known. Time point indicated: patch test 2, 6 weeks after DPC sensitization. As for treatment: therapeutic diphenylcyclopropenone sensitization with weekly scalp DPC. The rearrangement links TRBV12-3 or TRBV12-4 to TRBJ2-1, with TRBD2 matching over 9 bases. The specimen comprised whole blood, sampled in connection with sensitization to the hapten diphenylcyclopropenone (DPC). This TCR was recovered from a woman aged 50 to 65 with alopecia areata. Some clones in this sample may be carry-over from other donors' samples. CDR3 coding DNA: TGTGCCAGCATCGCTCGAGGGCCTAGCGGGAAGAATGAGCAGTTCTTC. As protein: CASIARGPSGKNEQFF.